This T cell receptor (beta chain) was recovered during a study of tumor-infiltrating lymphocytes in primary liver carcinoma. The researchers obtained blood RNA from unsorted whole blood and also extracted germline DNA. This clonotype showed up many times. Starting material of around 460 ng total RNA yielded TCR beta cDNA via a constant-region primer. For TCR beta, libraries were produced by three nested multiplex PCR rounds using slightly modified ARM-PCR. The two initial PCR rounds, about 9 cycles each, used TRBV1-TRBV30 forward and C-beta reverse primers. TCRdb used MiXCR to reprocess the multiplex PCR reads, holding one entry per CDR3 protein. The data hold around 170,000 distinct CDR3 sequences, with about 60% observed a single time. Trimming stripped 3 bases from V and 5 bases from J, with 5 bases between. The CDR3 covers 11 residues. CDR1 is MNHNS and CDR2 is SASEGT in the germline V gene.

This clonotype was sampled from a man aged 35 to 55 with primary liver carcinoma and hepatitis B virus infection. The chain employs TRBV6-1 and TRBJ2-7; D assignment may be TRBD1 or TRBD2 (5 bases each). The specimen was peripheral blood. CDR3 protein: CASSEGDEQYF. The DNA of the CDR3 is TGTGCCAGCAGTGAGGGGGACGAGCAGTACTTC.